These 32 T cell receptor beta chains came from one sample sequenced in a study of cytomegalovirus exposure and HLA in healthy donors. The PCR was carried out with 60 Vbeta primers and 13 Jbeta primers. Sequencing used immunoSEQ multiplex PCR; TCRdb keeps in-frame clones, though not all of them. The sample has 110,000 or so clones, 82% seen once. Sequenced material: PBMCs. These receptors were collected from a woman between 18 and 29 years old in good health and CMV-seronegative.

This sequence joins TRBV6-6 and TRBJ2-7, with TRBD1 matching over 8 bases. V gave up 2 bases and J gave up 12 bases; unmatched junction bases: 9. Germline CDR1 is MNHNY and CDR2 is SVGAGI (reference sequence). This CDR3 contains 13 residues. The CDR3 nucleotides read TGTGCCAGCAGTTACGGGATTCAGGGGGCGCCGTACTTC. Its translation is CASSYGIQGAPYF.

About this clone: The DNA is omitted, as the CDR3 cannot be located on it reliably, and the CDR3 follows TCRdb's listing. The chain recombines TRBV7-2 with TRBJ1-1; the D call TRBD1 from the table was never checked on the DNA. Germline lookup yields CDR1 SGHTA and CDR2 FQGNSA. The CDR3 is 12 amino acids long, termini counted. This CDR3 is CASSFGTGITFF.

The chain carries TRBV6-5 and TRBJ1-2; D is perhaps TRBD1 (5 bases). The germline CDR1 and CDR2 sequences are MNHEY and SVGAGI. The CDR3 length is 14 residues. V lost 2 bases, J lost 2 bases, and 9 bases lay in between. The CDR3 region is CASSYNRGNYGYTF. The CDR3 DNA follows: TGTGCCAGCAGTTACAATCGGGGGAACTATGGCTACACCTTC.

The sample holds one count of this clone. The genes are TRBV28 and TRBJ2-1, with a tentative D call TRBD2 (6 bases). The CDR3 consists of 15 residues. V was trimmed by 7 bases and J by 7 bases, leaving 20 bases between them. CDR1 is MDHEN and CDR2 is SYDVKM in the germline V gene. The CDR3 loop is CASIFEGGGTNEQFF. The CDR3 coding sequence is TGTGCCAGCATTTTCGAGGGAGGCGGCACGAATGAGCAGTTCTTC.

This clone was seen more than once but under ten times. V is TRBV12-5 and J is TRBJ1-5; D is unclear. This CDR3 has 13 residues. V was trimmed by 2 bases and J by 3 bases, leaving 5 bases between them. Germline lookup yields CDR1 LGHNT and CDR2 FRNRAP. The CDR3 DNA reads as TGTGCTAGTGGTTTGTCGGTCAATCAGCCCCAGCATTTT. As protein: CASGLSVNQPQHF.

This chain links TRBV7-2 with TRBJ2-3, with 7 bases fitting TRBD1. Trimming at V came to 1 base and at J to 7 bases, leaving 2 bases not matched to a gene. CDR1 is SGHTA, CDR2 FQGNSA, per germline. There are 13 residues in the CDR3. The CDR3 DNA is TGTGCCAGCAGCTTAGAGGGGGCAAATACGCAGTATTTT. Protein: CASSLEGANTQYF.

The sample holds a few counts of this clone. The chain carries TRBV6-4 and TRBJ2-2; the match to TRBD1 covers 10 bases. The junction had 3 bases not matched to a gene; V was cut back by 5 bases and J by 6 bases. This CDR3 is built from 14 residues. The germline V gene has CDR1 MRHNA and CDR2 SNTAGT. The CDR3 is CASSQGQGSGELFF. The CDR3 DNA reads as TGTGCCAGCAGTCAGGGACAGGGGTCCGGGGAGCTGTTTTTT.

The gene calls are TRBV28 and TRBJ1-2; 9 nucleotides align to TRBD1. The CDR3 extends over 16 amino acids. The V segment lost 5 bases and the J segment 4 bases; nucleotides outside the gene matches: 11. Germline V gives CDR1 MDHEN, CDR2 SYDVKM. The chain's CDR3 is CASSTHRGRVGYGYTF. CDR3 nucleotides: TGTGCCAGCAGTACTCACAGGGGGCGCGTGGGCTATGGCTACACCTTC.

This clone showed up just once. The chain recombines TRBV6-1 with TRBJ1-5, with a weak D call TRBD1 (5 bases). In germline, CDR1 is MNHNS, CDR2 SASEGT. V was cut by 6 bases and J by 15 bases, with 18 bases left in between. This CDR3 is built from 12 residues. The CDR3 loop reads CASSPREKGWHF. In DNA, the CDR3 is TGTGCCAGCAGCCCCAGGGAAAAGGGTTGGCATTTT.

V gene TRBV4-1 combines with J gene TRBJ1-4; 7 bases are a match to TRBD1. The germline V gene has CDR1 MGHRA and CDR2 YSYEKL. Germline trimming cut 7 bases from V and 4 bases from J; bases unmatched to any gene: 12. This CDR3 spans 16 amino acids. CDR3: CASMITGTVDNEKLFF. The CDR3 DNA reads TGCGCCAGCATGATCACCGGGACAGTCGATAATGAAAAACTGTTTTTT.

This clone has a handful of counts. This specimen includes other DNA sequences encoding the same CDR3. V and J are TRBV6-1 and TRBJ2-6, with TRBD1 matching 11 bases. Trimming removed 8 bases from V and 3 bases from J; junction bases left unmatched: 3. Germline V gene lookup returns CDR1 MNHNS and CDR2 SASEGT. The CDR3 runs 15 residues. Here the CDR3 reads CASRTGGSGANVLTF. Written as DNA, the CDR3 is TGTGCCAGCCGGACAGGGGGCAGTGGGGCCAACGTCCTGACTTTC.

The table lists this clone with a few counts. The chain combines TRBV6-5 with TRBJ2-7; TRBD1 aligns across 7 bases. CDR1 is MNHEY, CDR2 SVGAGI, per germline. J lost 2 bases, V lost 6 bases, and 4 bases had no gene match. The CDR3 consists of 13 residues. The CDR3 protein is CASSPGTAYEQYF. In nucleotides, the CDR3 is TGTGCCAGCAGCCCCGGGACAGCCTACGAGCAGTACTTC.

The chain is built from TRBV5-8 and TRBJ1-4; D is undetermined. Germline V gives CDR1 SGHTS, CDR2 YDEGEE. This CDR3 comprises 14 residues. The germline V and J ends were trimmed by 2 bases and 7 bases, with 12 bases remaining between them. CDR3 protein: CASSFKGRSEKLFF. CDR3 sequence (DNA): TGTGCCAGCAGCTTCAAAGGGAGGAGTGAAAAACTGTTTTTT. Filled out from reference TRBV5-8 and TRBJ1-4, the complete variable domain reads EAGVTQSPTHLIKTRGQQATLRCSPISGHTSVYWYQQALGLGLQFLLWYDEGEERNRGNFPPRFSGRQFPNYSSELNVNALELEDSALYLCASSFKGRSEKLFFGSGTQLSVL.

The V and J genes are TRBV12-5 and TRBJ2-7, with D possibly matching TRBD1 (5 bases). Germline V gene data show CDR1 as LGHNT and CDR2 as FRNRAP. The V end lost 0 bases, the J end lost 3 bases, and 18 bases lay between the germline ends. This CDR3 is built from 17 residues. As DNA, the CDR3 is TGTGCTAGTGGTTTGGTACCCGGCAGACAGCTTATCTACGAGCAGTACTTC. Residues: CASGLVPGRQLIYEQYF.

This sequence joins TRBV15 and TRBJ1-1; no reliable D call. CDR1 LNHNV and CDR2 YYDKDF come from the germline V gene (reference sequence). Trimming took 0 bases from V and 1 from J, leaving 6 bases between them. The CDR3 is 14 amino acids. The CDR3 protein is CATSREAGNTEAFF. The CDR3, as DNA: TGTGCCACCAGCAGAGAGGCGGGGAACACTGAAGCTTTCTTT.

This chain uses TRBV19 with TRBJ1-1; no definite D call. CDR1 and CDR2 (germline): LNHDA, SQIVND (reference sequence). The CDR3 has 13 residues. The ends were cut back, 5 bases at V and 5 bases at J, with 12 bases in the middle. The CDR3: CASSPTLWTEAFF. The CDR3 DNA reads as TGTGCCAGTAGTCCCACTCTATGGACTGAAGCTTTCTTT.

The rearrangement links TRBV27 to TRBJ2-3; 14 positions match TRBD2. Trimming removed 5 bases from V and 5 bases from J; junction bases left unmatched: 12. There are 18 residues in the CDR3. The germline gives CDR1 MNHEY, CDR2 SMNVEV (reference sequence). CDR3 amino acids: CASSPRLAGGPGEDTQYF. DNA of the CDR3: TGTGCCAGCAGTCCGAGACTAGCGGGGGGGCCTGGTGAAGATACGCAGTATTTT.

The chain combines TRBV19 with TRBJ1-3, with a tentative D call TRBD1 (5 bases). The ends were cut back, 7 bases at V and 3 bases at J, with 16 bases in the middle. Germline assignment: CDR1 LNHDA and CDR2 SQIVND (reference sequence). The CDR3 sequence is 15 residues long. The CDR3 spells CASISAGGVGNTIYF. Here the CDR3 DNA reads TGTGCCAGTATCTCCGCCGGGGGTGTTGGAAACACCATATATTTT.

The J gene is TRBJ2-1, the V gene TRBV27; D might be TRBD2 (7 bases). From germline, CDR1 is MNHEY and CDR2 SMNVEV (reference sequence). V was clipped by 3 bases and J by 2 bases, with 14 bases between them. The CDR3 contains 16 residues. Written as DNA, the CDR3 is TGTGCCAGCAGTTTCTTTGGGGGGGGGCCCTACAATGAGCAGTTCTTC. This sequence encodes CASSFFGGGPYNEQFF.

There are a few counts of this clone. The chain couples TRBV7-2 to TRBJ1-1; the D is unclear. With 5 bases removed from V and 0 bases from J, the gap between germline ends came to 7 bases. The CDR3 is made up of 13 amino acids. Germline CDR1 is SGHTA and CDR2 is FQGNSA. The CDR3 bases are TGTGCCAGCAGCCCGGTTATGAACACTGAAGCTTTCTTT. As protein: CASSPVMNTEAFF.

The CDR3 sequence: CASSFQSGFGELFF. The CDR3 DNA follows: TGTGCCAGCAGTTTCCAAAGCGGTTTCGGGGAGCTGTTTTTT. The chain carries TRBV28 and TRBJ2-2, with D possibly TRBD2 on 5 matching bases. The CDR3 has 14 amino acids. V lost 3 bases and J lost 7, with 12 bases in between. The germline gives CDR1 MDHEN, CDR2 SYDVKM. The full variable domain, its missing parts supplied by reference TRBV28 and TRBJ2-2, is DVKVTQSSRYLVKRTGEKVFLECVQDMDHENMFWYRQDPGLGLRLIYFSYDVKMKEKGDIPEGYSVSREKKERFSLILESASTNQTSMYLCASSFQSGFGELFFGEGSRLTVL.

This clone was picked up one time. V and J are TRBV2 and TRBJ1-3; D uncertain. The CDR3 runs 16 residues. Between the trimmed V and J ends, which lost 8 bases and 3 bases, there was a span of 20 bases. The germline gives CDR1 SNHLY, CDR2 FYNNEI. The CDR3 DNA is TGTGCCAGCGGAGGAGAACTGGATCGGATTGGAAACACCATATATTTT. Its translation: CASGGELDRIGNTIYF.

This chain uses TRBV5-6 with TRBJ2-2; possibly TRBD1 for D (5 bases). The CDR3 totals 15 residues. Germline assignment: CDR1 SGHDT and CDR2 YYEEEE. V dropped 4 bases and J dropped 3 bases, with 13 bases sitting between them. The CDR3 is CASSPDIRDTGELFF. CDR3 sequence (DNA): TGTGCCAGCAGCCCGGACATCCGCGACACCGGGGAGCTGTTTTTT.

The genes are TRBV2 and TRBJ2-7; D may match TRBD1 or TRBD2 (5 bases each). Germline CDR1 and CDR2: SNHLY and FYNNEI. CDR3 length: 12 residues. Trimming cost V 8 bases and J 7 bases, with 15 bases left between them. The CDR3 DNA follows: TGTGCCAGCGGGGACCAAAGTCGGGAGCAGTACGTC. Amino acid sequence: CASGDQSREQYV.

This chain joins TRBV15 and TRBJ1-2; 7 bases line up with TRBD1. The CDR3 length is 14 residues. The V and J ends lost 0 bases and 8 bases, in that order; junction bases with no gene match: 6. Germline CDR1 LNHNV, CDR2 YYDKDF (reference sequence). The CDR3 bases are TGTGCCACCAGCAGAGATATGCAGGGGGGAGGCTACACCTTC. It is translated as CATSRDMQGGGYTF.

The chain joins TRBV6-1 to TRBJ1-6; 8 bases are a match to TRBD1. Germline trimming cut 6 bases from V and 5 bases from J; bases unmatched to any gene: 6. This CDR3 has 15 residues. Germline values: CDR1 MNHNS, CDR2 SASEGT. The CDR3 spells CASSARGQDNSPLHF. CDR3 nucleotide sequence: TGTGCCAGCAGCGCTAGGGGACAGGATAATTCACCCCTCCACTTT.

V is TRBV6-5 and J is TRBJ2-4, with 8 bases fitting TRBD1. V was pared by 6 bases and J by 8 bases, with 6 bases of the junction left unmatched. This CDR3 contains 13 residues. The germline V gene encodes CDR1 MNHEY and CDR2 SVGAGI. Written as DNA, the CDR3 is TGTGCCAGCAGGAACAGGGGGATCGACATTCAGTACTTC. It yields the protein CASRNRGIDIQYF.

This clone has just one count. The V call is TRBV6-5, the J call TRBJ2-3, with 8 bases lining up with TRBD2. V trimming: 0 bases; J trimming: 4 bases; junction bases outside the gene matches: 6. Germline V gene sequence: CDR1 MNHEY, CDR2 SVGAGI. This CDR3 is 16 amino acids long. The CDR3 region is CASSYSGAGAADTQYF. For the CDR3, the DNA is TGTGCCAGCAGTTACTCGGGAGCGGGAGCGGCAGATACGCAGTATTTT.

This chain uses TRBV19 with TRBJ1-2; D ambiguous. V gave up 5 bases and J gave up 4 bases, with 11 bases separating them. The CDR3 is 13 amino acids. Germline V gives CDR1 LNHDA, CDR2 SQIVND (reference sequence). The CDR3 DNA reads TGTGCCAGTAGTTCCACCTACGGCTATGGCTACACCTTC. This codes for CASSSTYGYGYTF.

This clone showed up just a few times. The rearrangement joins TRBV4-1 to TRBJ1-2; possible D gene TRBD1, 5 bases. The CDR3 sequence is 16 residues long. Trimming cost V 1 base and J 6 bases, with 18 bases left between them. CDR1 and CDR2 from the germline V gene are MGHRA and YSYEKL. CDR3 nucleotide sequence: TGCGCCAGCAGCCAAGGAGGTTGGAGGGACGTCGATGGCTACACCTTC. This translates into CASSQGGWRDVDGYTF.

This chain links TRBV5-1 with TRBJ1-4, with D tentatively TRBD1 (5 bases). Per germline, CDR1 SGHRS and CDR2 YFSETQ. The CDR3 spans 14 residues. Trimming stripped 2 bases from V and 9 bases from J, with 14 bases between. The CDR3 sequence is CASSFGDSGKKLFF. As DNA, the CDR3 is TGCGCCAGCAGCTTCGGGGACTCCGGGAAAAAACTGTTTTTT.

This chain uses TRBV5-1 with TRBJ1-2; 12 bases line up with TRBD1. Trimming took 4 bases from V and 8 from J; bases not matched to a gene: 12. CDR3 length equals 16 residues. Germline CDR1 reads SGHRS; CDR2 reads YFSETQ. The CDR3 DNA reads as TGCGCCAGCAGCGGGGGACAGGGGGCGATCGGTGAGGGCTACACCTTC. It yields the protein CASSGGQGAIGEGYTF. Using reference TRBV5-1 and TRBJ1-2 for the parts outside the CDR3, the full variable domain is KAGVTQTPRYLIKTRGQQVTLSCSPISGHRSVSWYQQTPGQGLQFLFEYFSETQRNKGNFPGRFSGRQFSNSRSEMNVSTLELGDSALYLCASSGGQGAIGEGYTFGSGTRLTVV.